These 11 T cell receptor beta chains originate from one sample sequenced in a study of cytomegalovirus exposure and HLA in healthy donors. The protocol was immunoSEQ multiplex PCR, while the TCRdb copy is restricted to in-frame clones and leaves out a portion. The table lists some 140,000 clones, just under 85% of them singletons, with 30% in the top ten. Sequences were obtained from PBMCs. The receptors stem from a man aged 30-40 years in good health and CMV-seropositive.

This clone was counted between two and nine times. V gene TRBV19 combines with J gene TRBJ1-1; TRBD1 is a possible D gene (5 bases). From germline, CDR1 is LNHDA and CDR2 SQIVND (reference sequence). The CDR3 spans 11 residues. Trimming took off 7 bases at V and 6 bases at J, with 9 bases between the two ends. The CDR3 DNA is TGTGCCAGTACTAGGGGTGCTGAAGCTTTCTTT. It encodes CASTRGAEAFF.

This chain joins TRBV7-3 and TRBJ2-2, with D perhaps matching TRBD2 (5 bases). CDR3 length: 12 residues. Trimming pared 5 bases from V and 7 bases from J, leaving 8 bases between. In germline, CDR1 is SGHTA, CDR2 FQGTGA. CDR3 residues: CASSLGLGELFF. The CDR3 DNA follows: TGTGCCAGCAGCCTTGGACTCGGGGAGCTGTTTTTT.

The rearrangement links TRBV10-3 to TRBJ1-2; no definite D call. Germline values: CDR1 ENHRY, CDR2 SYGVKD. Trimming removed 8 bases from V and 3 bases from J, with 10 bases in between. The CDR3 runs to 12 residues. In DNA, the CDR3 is TGTGCCATCCAAGGCGGGGACTATGGCTACACCTTC. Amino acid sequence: CAIQGGDYGYTF.

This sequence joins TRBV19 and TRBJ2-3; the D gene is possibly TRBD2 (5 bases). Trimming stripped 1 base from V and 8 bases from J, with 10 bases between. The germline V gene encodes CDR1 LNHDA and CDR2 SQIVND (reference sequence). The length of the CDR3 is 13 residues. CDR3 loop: CASSIVSVGTQYF. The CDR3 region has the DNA TGTGCCAGTAGTATAGTTAGCGTTGGTACGCAGTATTTT.

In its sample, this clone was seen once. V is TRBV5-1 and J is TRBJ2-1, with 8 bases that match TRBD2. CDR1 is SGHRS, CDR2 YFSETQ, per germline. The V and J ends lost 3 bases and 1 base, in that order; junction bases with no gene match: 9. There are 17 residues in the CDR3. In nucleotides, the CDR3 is TGCGCCAGCAGCTCCCGGGGGGGAAGCGGGTCCTACAATGAGCAGTTCTTC. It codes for CASSSRGGSGSYNEQFF.

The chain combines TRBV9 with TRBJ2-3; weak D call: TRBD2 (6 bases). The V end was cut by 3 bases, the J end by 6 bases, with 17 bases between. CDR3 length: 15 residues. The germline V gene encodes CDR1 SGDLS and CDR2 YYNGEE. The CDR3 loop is CASSGGGSSGDTQYF. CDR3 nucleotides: TGTGCCAGCAGCGGTGGGGGGTCTTCGGGGGATACGCAGTATTTT.

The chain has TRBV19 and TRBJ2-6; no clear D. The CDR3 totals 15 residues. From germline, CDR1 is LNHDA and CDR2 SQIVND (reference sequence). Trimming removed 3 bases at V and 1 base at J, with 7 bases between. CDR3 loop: CASSIGGSGANVLTF. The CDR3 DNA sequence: TGTGCCAGTAGTATTGGCGGATCTGGGGCCAACGTCCTGACTTTC.

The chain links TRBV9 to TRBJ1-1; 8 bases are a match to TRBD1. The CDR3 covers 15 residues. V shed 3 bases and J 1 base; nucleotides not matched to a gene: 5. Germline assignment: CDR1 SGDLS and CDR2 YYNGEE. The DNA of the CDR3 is TGTGCCAGCAGCGCTAGGACAGGGTGGAACACTGAAGCTTTCTTT. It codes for CASSARTGWNTEAFF.

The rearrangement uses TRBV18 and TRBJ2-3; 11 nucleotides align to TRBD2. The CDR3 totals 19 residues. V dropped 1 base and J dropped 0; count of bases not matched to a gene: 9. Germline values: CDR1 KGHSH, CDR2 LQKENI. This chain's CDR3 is CASSPLMGLAEPSTDTQYF. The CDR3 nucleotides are TGTGCCAGCTCACCACTCATGGGACTAGCGGAACCTAGCACAGATACGCAGTATTTT.

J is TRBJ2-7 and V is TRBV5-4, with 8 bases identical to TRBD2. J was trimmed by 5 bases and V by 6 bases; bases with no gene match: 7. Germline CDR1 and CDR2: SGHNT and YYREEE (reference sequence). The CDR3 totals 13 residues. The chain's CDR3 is CASNRGGEDEQYF. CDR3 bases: TGTGCCAGCAACCGGGGGGGAGAGGACGAGCAGTACTTC.

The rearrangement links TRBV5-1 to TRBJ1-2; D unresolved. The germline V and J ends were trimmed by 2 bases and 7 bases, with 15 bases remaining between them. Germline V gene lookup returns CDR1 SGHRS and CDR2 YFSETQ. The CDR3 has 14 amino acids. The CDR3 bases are TGCGCCAGCAGCTTTACACAGTCATCGCGTGGCTACACCTTC. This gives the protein CASSFTQSSRGYTF.